This TCR beta chain was identified during a study of T cell repertoires in cytomegalovirus infection. This CDR3 region has 14 residues. From germline, CDR1 is MDHEN and CDR2 SYDVKM. For this clonotype: One end of the junction varies from germline; a read error may be responsible.

TCRdb recomputed calls from the reads with MiXCR, one row per CDR3 protein. This sample yields about 460,000 distinct CDR3 sequences, of which roughly 10% are seen a single time; 10% to 13% belongs to the top ten. Sequencing was performed on PBMCs. The receptor comes from a human donor in good health (CMV status not recorded). Some clones in this sample may be carry-over from other donors' samples. This chain joins TRBV28 and TRBJ2-7; D may be TRBD2 (5 bases). Written as DNA, the CDR3 is TGTACCAGCAGTTTAGAGGGCACCTACTACGAGCAGTACTTC. Amino acid sequence: CTSSLEGTYYEQYF.